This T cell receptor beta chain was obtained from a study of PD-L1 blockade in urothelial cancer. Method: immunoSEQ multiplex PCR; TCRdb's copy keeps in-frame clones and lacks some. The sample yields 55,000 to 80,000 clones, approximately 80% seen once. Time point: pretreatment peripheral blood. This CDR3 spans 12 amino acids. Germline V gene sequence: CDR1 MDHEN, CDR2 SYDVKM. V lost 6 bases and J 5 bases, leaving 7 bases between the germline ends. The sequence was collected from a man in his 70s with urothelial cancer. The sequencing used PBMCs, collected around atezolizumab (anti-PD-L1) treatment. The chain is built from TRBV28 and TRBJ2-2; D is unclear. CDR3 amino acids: CASSILTGELFF. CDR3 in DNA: TGTGCCAGCAGCATCCTAACCGGGGAGCTGTTTTTT.